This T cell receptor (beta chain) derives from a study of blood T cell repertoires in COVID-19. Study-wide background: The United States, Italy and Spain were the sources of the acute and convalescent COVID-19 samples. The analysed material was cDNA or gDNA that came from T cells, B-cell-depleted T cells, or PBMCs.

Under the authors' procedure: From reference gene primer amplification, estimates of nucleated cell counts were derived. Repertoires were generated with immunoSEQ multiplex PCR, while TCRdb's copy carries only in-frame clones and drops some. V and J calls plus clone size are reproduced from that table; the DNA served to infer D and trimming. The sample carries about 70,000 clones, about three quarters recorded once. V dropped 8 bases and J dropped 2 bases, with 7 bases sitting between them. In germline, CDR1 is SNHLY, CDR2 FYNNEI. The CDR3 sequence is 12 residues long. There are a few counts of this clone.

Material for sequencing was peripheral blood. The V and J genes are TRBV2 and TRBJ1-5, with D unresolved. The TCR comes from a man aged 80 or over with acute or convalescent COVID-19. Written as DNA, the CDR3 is TGTGCCAGCCAATTAGGCAATCAGCCCCAGCATTTT. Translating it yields CASQLGNQPQHF.